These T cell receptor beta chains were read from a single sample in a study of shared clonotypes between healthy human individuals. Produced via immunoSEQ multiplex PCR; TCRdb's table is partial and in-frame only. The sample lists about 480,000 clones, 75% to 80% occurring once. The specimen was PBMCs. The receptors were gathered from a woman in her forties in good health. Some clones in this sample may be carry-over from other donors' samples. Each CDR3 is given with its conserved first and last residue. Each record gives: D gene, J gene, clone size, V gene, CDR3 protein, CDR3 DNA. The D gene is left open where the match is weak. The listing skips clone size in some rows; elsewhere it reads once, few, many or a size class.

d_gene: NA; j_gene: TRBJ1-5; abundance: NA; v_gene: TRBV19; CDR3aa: CASTGEGRPQHF; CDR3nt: TGTGCCAGTACGGGGGAGGGTAGACCCCAGCATTTT
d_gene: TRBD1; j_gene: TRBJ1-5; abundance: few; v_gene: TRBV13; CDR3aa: CASTRTGAGQPQHF; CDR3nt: TGTGCCAGCACGCGGACAGGGGCTGGGCAGCCCCAGCATTTT
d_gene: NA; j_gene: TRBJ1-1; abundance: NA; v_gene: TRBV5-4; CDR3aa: CASGELWTEAFF; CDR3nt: TGTGCCAGCGGGGAACTTTGGACTGAAGCTTTCTTT
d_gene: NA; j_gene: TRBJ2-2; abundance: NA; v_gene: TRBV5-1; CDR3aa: CASSLVRGGRTGELFF; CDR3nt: TGCGCCAGCAGCTTGGTGCGAGGAGGCAGGACCGGGGAGCTGTTTTTT
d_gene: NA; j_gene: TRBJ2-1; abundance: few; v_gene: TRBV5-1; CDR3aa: CASSLGAYNEQFF; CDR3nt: TGCGCCAGCAGCTTGGGGGCGTACAATGAGCAGTTCTTC
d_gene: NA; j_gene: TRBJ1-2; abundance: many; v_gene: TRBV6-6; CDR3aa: CASSYPDRGYTF; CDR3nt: TGTGCCAGCAGTTACCCGGACCGGGGCTACACCTTC
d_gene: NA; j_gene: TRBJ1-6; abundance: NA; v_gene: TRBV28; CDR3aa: CASTNGNSPLHF; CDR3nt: TGTGCCAGCACCAATGGGAATTCACCCCTCCACTTT
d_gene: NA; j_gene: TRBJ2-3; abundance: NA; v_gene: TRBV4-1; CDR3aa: CASEAGTWWQGFTDTQYF; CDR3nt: TGCGCCAGCGAAGCGGGAACCTGGTGGCAGGGGTTCACAGATACGCAGTATTTT
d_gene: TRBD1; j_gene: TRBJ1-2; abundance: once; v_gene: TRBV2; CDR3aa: CASSGQGGNYGYTF; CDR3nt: TGTGCCAGCAGTGGACAGGGGGGAAACTATGGCTACACCTTC
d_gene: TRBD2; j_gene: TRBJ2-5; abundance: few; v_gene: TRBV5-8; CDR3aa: CASSSRTSAEETQYF; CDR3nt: TGTGCCAGCAGCTCTCGGACTAGCGCTGAGGAGACCCAGTACTTC
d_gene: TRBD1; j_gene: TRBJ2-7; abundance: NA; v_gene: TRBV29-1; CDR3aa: CSGTGTGVPEQYF; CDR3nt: TGCAGCGGGACCGGGACAGGGGTCCCCGAGCAGTACTTC
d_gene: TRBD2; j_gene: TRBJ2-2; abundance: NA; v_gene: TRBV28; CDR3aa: CASSLGLAGTNGELFF; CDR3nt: TGTGCCAGCAGTTTGGGACTAGCGGGAACAAACGGGGAGCTGTTTTTT
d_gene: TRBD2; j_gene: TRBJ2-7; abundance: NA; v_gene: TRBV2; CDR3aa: CASEPRGDLYEQYF; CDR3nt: TGTGCCTCAGAACCCCGGGGGGACCTCTACGAGCAGTACTTC
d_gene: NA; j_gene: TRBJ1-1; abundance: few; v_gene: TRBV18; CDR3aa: CASSPYPPEAFF; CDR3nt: TGTGCCAGCTCACCATACCCCCCTGAAGCTTTCTTT
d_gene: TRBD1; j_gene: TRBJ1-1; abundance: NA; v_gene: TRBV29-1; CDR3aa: CSVVDRGRGSEAFF; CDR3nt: TGCAGCGTTGTGGACAGGGGGCGAGGATCTGAAGCTTTCTTT
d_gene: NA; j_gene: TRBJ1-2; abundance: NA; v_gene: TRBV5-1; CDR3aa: CASSLRPGPYGYTF; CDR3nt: TGCGCCAGCAGCTTACGCCCGGGGCCCTATGGCTACACCTTC
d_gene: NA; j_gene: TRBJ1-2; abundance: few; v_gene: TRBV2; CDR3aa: CASSPRDGLYGYTF; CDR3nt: TGTGCCAGCTCCCCCCGGGACGGCCTCTATGGCTACACCTTC
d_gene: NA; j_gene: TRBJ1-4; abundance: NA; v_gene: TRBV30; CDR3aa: CAWTGSNNEKLFF; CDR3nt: TGTGCCTGGACCGGCAGTAATAATGAAAAACTGTTTTTT
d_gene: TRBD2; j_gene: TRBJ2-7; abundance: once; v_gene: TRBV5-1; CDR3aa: CASSPALAGGSYEQYF; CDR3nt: TGCGCCAGCAGCCCGGCCCTAGCGGGAGGGTCCTACGAGCAGTACTTC
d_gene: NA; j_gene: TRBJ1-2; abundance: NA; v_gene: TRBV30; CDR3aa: CAWSVSGGNGYTF; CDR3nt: TGTGCCTGGAGTGTATCCGGCGGGAATGGCTACACCTTC
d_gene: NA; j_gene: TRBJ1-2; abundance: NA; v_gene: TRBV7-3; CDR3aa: CASSLGPGNYGYTF; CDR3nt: TGTGCCAGCAGCTTAGGTCCAGGGAACTATGGCTACACCTTC
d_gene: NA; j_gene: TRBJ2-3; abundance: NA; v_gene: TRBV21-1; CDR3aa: CASYRLSGTSGRCRTDTQYF; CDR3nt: TGTGCCAGCTACAGGTTATCCGGGACTAGCGGGAGGTGTCGGACAGATACGCAGTATTTT